This T cell receptor (beta chain) was identified in a study of CD8+ T cells in alopecia areata. RNA, once extracted, was reverse transcribed into cDNA for use as the sequencing template. Using immunoSEQ multiplex PCR, the repertoire was profiled, and TCRdb retains in-frame clones only, with some absent. The table includes more than 95,000 clones, 47% detected once. The length of the CDR3 is 13 residues. CDR1 GTSNPN and CDR2 SVGIG come from the germline V gene (reference sequence). The V end lost 4 bases, the J end lost 5 bases, and 11 bases lay between the germline ends. The chain couples TRBV30 to TRBJ2-2; D is ambiguous. The TCR originated in a human donor with alopecia areata. The specimen was NKG2D-low CD8+ T cells sorted from blood. The CDR3 region has the DNA TGTGCCTGGACCGGGTTTGAAACCGGGGAGCTGTTTTTT. Translated, it gives CAWTGFETGELFF.